What follows are 8 T cell receptor beta chains derived from one specimen sequenced in a study of blood T cell repertoires in COVID-19. TCRdb keeps only in-frame clones here, not all; method: immunoSEQ multiplex PCR. The data show roughly 290,000 clones, more than 70% seen once. Sample: peripheral blood. These receptors were obtained from a woman aged 45-65 years who had recovered from COVID-19.

V and J are TRBV27 and TRBJ2-1; 7 bases match TRBD2. The germline CDR1 and CDR2 sequences are MNHEY and SMNVEV (reference sequence). The CDR3 spans 15 residues. V lost 5 bases and J lost 7; bases outside the gene matches: 11. The CDR3, as DNA: TGTGCCAGCAGTCCATGGCCGTCCGGGGGGAATGAGCAGTTCTTC. Amino acid sequence: CASSPWPSGGNEQFF.

The J gene is TRBJ2-7, the V gene TRBV12-3 or TRBV12-4; maybe TRBD2 (6 bases). The length of the CDR3 is 13 residues. The germline V and J ends were trimmed by 7 bases and 9 bases, with 19 bases remaining between them. DNA for the CDR3: TGTGCCAGCACCGGGACTTCTGCAGGTGGGCAGTACTTC. It encodes CASTGTSAGGQYF.

The chain couples TRBV19 to TRBJ1-2, with D maybe TRBD1 (6 bases). The CDR3 loop spans 15 amino acids. V was pared by 1 base and J by 2 bases, with 11 bases between. The germline V gene has CDR1 LNHDA and CDR2 SQIVND (reference sequence). The DNA for the CDR3 is TGTGCCAGTAGTATAGTGGGGACACTCAACTATGGCTACACCTTC. Residues: CASSIVGTLNYGYTF.

The chain carries TRBV4-1 and TRBJ2-2; 10 bases are a match to TRBD1. From germline, CDR1 is MGHRA and CDR2 YSYEKL. The CDR3 has 15 residues. V was pared by 3 bases and J by 5 bases, with 3 bases of the junction left unmatched. The CDR3, as DNA: TGCGCCAGCAGCCAGGGGACAGGGGTAACCGGGGAGCTGTTTTTT. Translating it yields CASSQGTGVTGELFF.

This chain joins TRBV7-2 and TRBJ1-4; possible D gene TRBD1, 5 bases. Trimming left V 4 bases short and J 8 bases short, with 14 bases between. Looked up from germline, CDR1 is SGHTA and CDR2 is FQGNSA. The CDR3 covers 14 residues. CDR3 DNA: TGTGCCAGCAGCTCCAGGGTCGGCGGCGAAAAACTGTTTTTT. Residues: CASSSRVGGEKLFF.

As regards this clone: Other DNA sequences in the same sample also yield this CDR3. The rearrangement links TRBV6-5 to TRBJ2-5; 8 bases are shared with TRBD1. J gave up 4 bases and V 6 bases, and 7 bases lay outside the gene matches. CDR3 length equals 14 residues. Germline CDR1 and CDR2: MNHEY and SVGAGI. The CDR3 region has the DNA TGTGCCAGCAGGGTCCAGGGGGCAGGAGAGACCCAGTACTTC. Translation: CASRVQGAGETQYF.

This clone occurred a few times. The sample contains more than one DNA sequence encoding this CDR3. Here the CDR3 reads CASSVDRNYGYTF. CDR3 nucleotide sequence: TGTGCCAGCAGCGTAGACAGAAATTATGGCTACACCTTC. The chain combines TRBV9 with TRBJ1-2; D is unresolved. Trimming took 0 bases from V and 5 from J, leaving 8 bases between them. Germline values: CDR1 SGDLS, CDR2 YYNGEE. The CDR3 loop spans 13 amino acids.

The rearrangement links TRBV7-8 to TRBJ1-2, with TRBD1 matching over 9 bases. The CDR3 contains 14 residues. Germline values: CDR1 SGHVS, CDR2 FQNEAQ. V lost 4 bases and J lost 6; bases outside the gene matches: 6. CDR3 nucleotide sequence: TGTGCCAGCAGCTCTCACAGGGGGCGCAATGGCTACACCTTC. Translating it yields CASSSHRGRNGYTF.